This T cell receptor beta chain was obtained from a study of T cell responses to AZD1222 COVID-19 vaccine. General study points: Repertoire sampling occurred only after the peak T cell response. The study found Spike-specific TCR breadth and depth rose after two AZD1222 doses. Dominant CD4 TCR responses targeted spike regions 160-218 and 743-854. In a largely white British group with more females than males, clonal diversity was possibly underestimated.

The method was immunoSEQ multiplex PCR; TCRdb's version includes in-frame clones alone and lacks a portion of them. The sample contains 65,000 to 85,000 clones, around 88% of which appear only once. This clone was seen a few times. What it binds is unknown. V was trimmed by 2 bases and J by 5 bases, leaving 15 bases between them. The length of the CDR3 is 15 residues. Germline V lookup: CDR1 PRHDT, CDR2 FYEKMQ (reference sequence). The sample in question was peripheral blood, obtained 28 days after the second dose of the MenACWY control vaccine. The clonotype comes from an adult who received the MenACWY meningococcal vaccine as a control. The chain links TRBV13 to TRBJ2-5, with D perhaps TRBD2 (5 bases). CDR3: CASSLIQSPGETQYF. The DNA of the CDR3 is TGTGCCAGCAGCTTAATTCAGAGTCCGGGGGAGACCCAGTACTTC. Using reference TRBV13 and TRBJ2-5 for the parts outside the CDR3, the full variable domain is AAGVIQSPRHLIKEKRETATLKCYPIPRHDTVYWYQQGPGQDPQFLISFYEKMQSDKGSIPDRFSAQQFSDYHSELNMSSLELGDSALYFCASSLIQSPGETQYFGPGTRLLVL.